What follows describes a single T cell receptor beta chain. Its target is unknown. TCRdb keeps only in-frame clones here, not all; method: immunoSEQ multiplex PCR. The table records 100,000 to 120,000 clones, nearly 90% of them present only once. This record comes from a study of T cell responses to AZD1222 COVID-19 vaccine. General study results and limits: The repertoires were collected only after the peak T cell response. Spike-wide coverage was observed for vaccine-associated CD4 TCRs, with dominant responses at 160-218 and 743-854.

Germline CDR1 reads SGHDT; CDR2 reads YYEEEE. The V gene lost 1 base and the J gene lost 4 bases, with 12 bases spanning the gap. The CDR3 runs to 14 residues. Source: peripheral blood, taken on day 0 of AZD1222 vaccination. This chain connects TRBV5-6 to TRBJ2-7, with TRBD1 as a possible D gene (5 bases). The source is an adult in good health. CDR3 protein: CASSLQGNGYEQYF. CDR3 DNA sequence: TGTGCCAGCAGCTTGCAGGGTAACGGTTACGAGCAGTACTTC.